The next 17 T cell receptor beta chains were all read from a single sample in a study of blood T cells in healthy people across ages (dated by TCRdb to between 2015 and 2017). Libraries were constructed by 5' RACE. The instrument given in TCRdb is Illumina HiSeq 2500. A second roughly 6 to 12 cycle PCR used a sample-barcoded 5' primer and a J-beta primer mix. TCRdb's own reprocessing of the public reads used fastp at Q25 and MiXCR and kept productive beta chains. Each CDR3 protein appears once, grouped with its most common genes and DNA. Across this sample there are more than 800,000 distinct CDR3 sequences, with less than 35% seen only once. The ten largest clones add up to roughly a sixth of the sample. The sample taken for sequencing was blood. The receptors were sampled from a woman of 80 years or more in good health.

A remark on this clonotype: A much larger clone differs from this one at a single base, so this may be a read error. The gene calls are TRBV21-1 and TRBJ2-5; the D call TRBD1 from the table was never checked on the DNA. TRBV21-1 is recorded as a pseudogene. This CDR3 contains 14 residues. The CDR3 sequence: CASSCRQGKETRYF. The CDR3 DNA follows: TGTGCCAGCAGCTGCCGACAGGGAAAGGAGACCCGGTACTTC.

This clonotype was seen ten or more times. The V gene is TRBV15, the J gene TRBJ2-4; D is unclear. Germline-derived CDR1 and CDR2 are LNHNV and YYDKDF (reference sequence). The CDR3 runs to 15 residues. The V end lost 0 bases, the J end lost 1 base, and 7 bases lay between the germline ends. In nucleotides, the CDR3 is TGTGCCACCAGCAGAGATTTTGTGGCCAAAAACATTCAGTACTTC. The encoded protein is CATSRDFVAKNIQYF.

At least ten counts were recorded for this clonotype. Here the CDR3 DNA reads TGCGCCAGCAGCTTGTGGTTGGCGGGGGGCCTTGGAAAGACCCAGTACTTC. It specifies CASSLWLAGGLGKTQYF. This sequence joins TRBV5-1 and TRBJ2-5; 8 positions match TRBD2. Germline V gene lookup returns CDR1 SGHRS and CDR2 YFSETQ. Trimming removed 1 base from V and 6 bases from J; junction bases left unmatched: 14. CDR3 length: 17 residues.

There are many counts of this clonotype. V usage is TRBV27 and J usage is TRBJ2-1, with 7 positions matching TRBD2. The CDR3 length is 16 residues. V shed 7 bases, J shed 2 bases, and the junction held 11 bases outside the gene matches. The germline CDR1 and CDR2 sequences are MNHEY and SMNVEV (reference sequence). DNA for the CDR3: TGTGCCAGCACCGCATGGGAGGGAGGCCCCTACAATGAGCAGTTCTTC. Translation: CASTAWEGGPYNEQFF.

The CDR3 nucleotides read TGCAGTGCTGCGCAGGGAATTAATGAAAAACTGTTTTTT. Translated, it gives CSAAQGINEKLFF. The chain links TRBV20-1 to TRBJ1-4, with D possibly matching TRBD1 (5 bases). V gave up 5 bases and J gave up 4 bases, with 11 bases separating them. Germline loops: CDR1 DFQATT, CDR2 SNEGSKA (reference sequence). CDR3 length: 13 amino acids.

V usage is TRBV15 and J usage is TRBJ1-1; the D is unclear. This CDR3 region has 17 residues. V was pared by 0 bases and J by 7 bases, with 21 bases between. Per the germline V gene, CDR1 is LNHNV and CDR2 is YYDKDF (reference sequence). The CDR3 sequence: CATSRDAGSQMFIEAFF. The CDR3 nucleotides read TGTGCCACCAGCAGAGATGCGGGCAGCCAGATGTTTATTGAAGCTTTCTTT. Looking up the rest from reference TRBV15 and TRBJ1-1 gives the full variable domain: DAMVIQNPRYQVTQFGKPVTLSCSQTLNHNVMYWYQQKSSQAPKLLFHYYDKDFNNEADTPDNFQSRRPNTSFCFLDIRSPGLGDTAMYLCATSRDAGSQMFIEAFFGQGTRLTVV.

This clonotype was picked up many times. A much larger clonotype is one base distant, so this may be a read error. This chain connects TRBV9 to TRBJ2-1, with D perhaps matching TRBD1 or TRBD2 (5 bases each). This CDR3 comprises 16 residues. Germline V lookup: CDR1 SGDLS, CDR2 YYNGEE. Trimming cost V 4 bases and J 6 bases, with 20 bases left between them. In DNA form, the CDR3 reads TGTGCCAGCAGCCCCACGGGGCAGAGAGTTTCCAATGAGCAGTTCTTC. Protein product: CASSPTGQRVSNEQFF.

This chain links TRBV20-1 with TRBJ1-1; a possible D gene is TRBD1 (5 bases). This CDR3 has 16 amino acids. Germline V gives CDR1 DFQATT, CDR2 SNEGSKA (reference sequence). V was trimmed by 6 bases and J by 11 bases, leaving 31 bases between them. CDR3 region: CSAREGGAMERARAFF. The CDR3 DNA is TGCAGTGCCCGGGAGGGTGGGGCGATGGAAAGGGCCCGGGCTTTCTTT.

Turning to this clonotype: A read error is possible here, since a much larger clone lies one base away. This chain connects TRBV5-4 to TRBJ2-5; 12 nucleotides match TRBD1. With 4 bases clipped from V and 11 bases from J, the junction kept 12 bases outside the gene matches. CDR1 SGHNT and CDR2 YYREEE come from the germline V gene (reference sequence). CDR3 size: 15 residues. This CDR3 is CASSGGQGAGNEQYF. In nucleotides, the CDR3 is TGTGCCAGCAGCGGGGGACAGGGGGCTGGGAATGAGCAGTACTTC.

This clonotype was seen repeatedly, ten times or more. V is TRBV14 and J is TRBJ2-3, with no clear D. The CDR3 extends over 15 amino acids. From germline, CDR1 is SGHDN and CDR2 FVKESK. Trimming left V 0 bases short and J 2 bases short, with 9 bases between. This chain's CDR3 is CASSQEWRPTDTQYF. DNA for the CDR3: TGTGCCAGCAGCCAAGAGTGGAGACCCACAGATACGCAGTATTTT.

The V and J genes are TRBV14 and TRBJ2-1, with TRBD2 matching over 11 bases. V shed 8 bases, J shed 9 bases, and the junction held 18 bases outside the gene matches. The CDR3 extends over 17 amino acids. Germline V gene sequence: CDR1 SGHDN, CDR2 FVKESK. The CDR3 DNA follows: TGTGCCAGCGGCCGACGATTAATAGCGGGGGGGCTTAGTGAGCAGTTCTTC. Translation gives CASGRRLIAGGLSEQFF.

A word on this clonotype: A much larger clone is a single base away; this may be a read error. CDR3 coding DNA: TGTGCCAGCAGTTTGCGGGGGAATAATTCACCCCTCCACTTT. The encoded protein is CASSLRGNNSPLHF. This chain joins TRBV12-3 or TRBV12-4 and TRBJ1-6; TRBD1 is a possible D gene (5 bases). This CDR3 contains 14 residues. V shed 3 bases and J shed 5 bases, with 8 bases lying between them.

This clonotype has at least ten counts. The J gene is TRBJ1-2, the V gene TRBV6-2 or TRBV6-3; D is unresolved. V lost 0 bases, J lost 7 bases, and 9 bases lay in between. Germline values: CDR1 MNHEY, CDR2 SVGEGT. The CDR3 consists of 13 residues. The CDR3 reads CASSYSERTGYTF. CDR3 bases: TGTGCCAGCAGTTACTCGGAAAGGACTGGCTACACCTTC.

This clonotype occurred many times. The rearrangement joins TRBV6-2 or TRBV6-3 to TRBJ2-7, with 8 bases matching TRBD1. The junction had 9 bases not matched to a gene; V was cut back by 2 bases and J by 3 bases. Per the germline V gene, CDR1 is MNHEY and CDR2 is SVGEGT. CDR3 length: 16 amino acids. The CDR3, as DNA: TGTGCCAGCAGTTACCCTCTGGACAGGGCCCACTACGAGCAGTACTTC. It yields the protein CASSYPLDRAHYEQYF.

This clonotype was seen only once. This clone may be a read error of a much larger clone one base away. The chain has TRBV20-1 and TRBJ2-1, with D perhaps given as TRBD1 or TRBD2 (5 bases each). The closer fit of TRBJ2-7 to the DNA end suggests the J call may be wrong. The CDR3 spans 15 residues. CDR1 DFQATT and CDR2 SNEGSKA come from the germline V gene (reference sequence). The CDR3 DNA reads as TGCAGTGCTAGACCCTTTGGGGGAGTCTACAATGAGCAGTACTTC. It encodes CSARPFGGVYNEQYF.

Ten or more counts support this clonotype. This rearrangement joins TRBV20-1 to TRBJ1-2; a weak D match, TRBD1 (5 bases). Trimming pared 4 bases from V and 4 bases from J, leaving 13 bases between. Per the germline V gene, CDR1 is DFQATT and CDR2 is SNEGSKA (reference sequence). CDR3 length: 13 residues. CDR3 amino acids: CSATPPGSYGYTF. The CDR3 nucleotides are TGCAGTGCTACTCCGCCAGGGAGCTATGGCTACACCTTC.

The V and J genes are TRBV27 and TRBJ2-6, with TRBD1 as a possible D gene (6 bases). With 5 bases removed from V and 0 bases from J, the gap between germline ends came to 17 bases. The germline gives CDR1 MNHEY, CDR2 SMNVEV (reference sequence). The CDR3 loop spans 18 amino acids. CDR3 in amino acids: CASSKWGTPDSGANVLTF. CDR3 bases: TGTGCCAGCAGTAAGTGGGGGACACCAGACTCTGGGGCCAACGTCCTGACTTTC. Together with reference TRBV27 and TRBJ2-6, the CDR3 gives the full variable domain: EAQVTQNPRYLITVTGKKLTVTCSQNMNHEYMSWYRQDPGLGLRQIYYSMNVEVTDKGDVPEGYKVSRKEKRNFPLILESPSPNQTSLYFCASSKWGTPDSGANVLTFGAGSRLTVL.